The 23 T cell receptor beta chains listed next were all sequenced from one sample in a study of memory CD4+ T cells and cytomegalovirus serostatus. The method was immunoSEQ multiplex PCR; TCRdb's version includes in-frame clones alone and lacks a portion of them. The repertoire holds fewer than 50,000 clones, with roughly 83% as singletons. Single viable CD3+CD4+CD8-CD45RO+ cells were sorted as the memory CD4+ T cells. The source material was memory CD4+ T cells from blood. These receptor sequences come from an adult in good health and CMV-seronegative.

The chain joins TRBV2 to TRBJ1-5; D not certain. Germline CDR1 is SNHLY and CDR2 is FYNNEI. Trimming took off 1 base at V and 8 bases at J, with 12 bases between the two ends. The CDR3 extends over 14 amino acids. The CDR3 loop reads CASSEVGPRKPQHF. The CDR3 DNA is TGTGCCAGCAGTGAAGTCGGCCCGCGGAAGCCCCAGCATTTT.

V is TRBV7-9 and J is TRBJ2-7, with 8 bases fitting TRBD2. In germline, CDR1 is SEHNR, CDR2 FQNEAQ (reference sequence). V lost 10 bases and J lost 5; bases outside the gene matches: 7. The CDR3 covers 12 residues. CDR3 protein: CATAGASDEQYF. The CDR3 nucleotides read TGTGCCACAGCGGGGGCATCAGACGAGCAGTACTTC.

This sequence joins TRBV14 and TRBJ2-4, with D perhaps assigned TRBD1 or TRBD2 (6 bases each). The germline V gene encodes CDR1 SGHDN and CDR2 FVKESK. CDR3 length: 18 residues. V lost 4 bases, J lost 7 bases, and 26 bases lay in between. In DNA, the CDR3 is TGTGCCAGCAGCCTAGGGGGGCCCCGTGGTTGGGGGAGGAACATTCAGTACTTC. Protein: CASSLGGPRGWGRNIQYF.

The genes are TRBV10-3 and TRBJ1-2; D gene ambiguous. Germline V gene lookup returns CDR1 ENHRY and CDR2 SYGVKD. This CDR3 region has 12 residues. V gave up 3 bases and J gave up 7 bases, with 9 bases separating them. In DNA form, the CDR3 reads TGTGCCATCAGTGACAGCGTTCGTGGCTACACCTTC. Its translation: CAISDSVRGYTF.

The gene calls are TRBV6-1 and TRBJ2-7, with D uncertain. CDR1 and CDR2 from the germline V gene are MNHNS and SASEGT. The CDR3 has 13 amino acids. Trimming removed 6 bases at V and 6 bases at J, with 15 bases between. The chain's CDR3 is CASSHTPGFEQYF. CDR3 nucleotides: TGTGCCAGCAGCCATACTCCCGGTTTCGAGCAGTACTTC.

The CDR3 region is CASSSKGTEYQPQHF. In nucleotides, the CDR3 is TGTGCCAGCAGTTCCAAGGGTACGGAATATCAGCCCCAGCATTTT. V usage is TRBV7-8 and J usage is TRBJ1-5; D unresolved. The CDR3 is 15 residues long. Trimming removed 6 bases from V and 5 bases from J, with 17 bases in between. Germline V gene data show CDR1 as SGHVS and CDR2 as FQNEAQ.

V and J are TRBV6-5 and TRBJ2-3; 8 bases map to TRBD2. V dropped 8 bases and J dropped 2; count of bases not matched to a gene: 6. The CDR3 is 14 amino acids. The germline gives CDR1 MNHEY, CDR2 SVGAGI. CDR3 in DNA: TGTGCCAGCGCATTAGCGGGACTCACAGATACGCAGTATTTT. As protein: CASALAGLTDTQYF.

The chain couples TRBV6-6 to TRBJ1-4; D might be TRBD1 (5 bases). The V end was cut by 5 bases, the J end by 7 bases, with 14 bases between. Germline assignment: CDR1 MNHNY and CDR2 SVGAGI (reference sequence). The CDR3 is 14 amino acids. Here the CDR3 DNA reads TGTGCCAGCAGTCAACCAGGGACGGCTGAAAAACTGTTTTTT. Protein product: CASSQPGTAEKLFF.

The chain joins TRBV30 to TRBJ2-1; D is undetermined. Trimming left V 7 bases short and J 8 bases short, with 6 bases between. In germline, CDR1 is GTSNPN, CDR2 SVGIG (reference sequence). This CDR3 contains 9 residues. The CDR3 spells CASAHEQFF. The CDR3 DNA is TGTGCCTCGGCCCATGAGCAGTTCTTC.

This chain uses TRBV13 with TRBJ1-4; TRBD1 is a possible D gene (6 bases). This CDR3 spans 17 amino acids. Germline V gives CDR1 PRHDT, CDR2 FYEKMQ (reference sequence). Trimming stripped 5 bases from V and 0 bases from J, with 16 bases between. In DNA form, the CDR3 reads TGTGCCAGCAGCACTCACCAGGGGCGCGCAACTAATGAAAAACTGTTTTTT. Amino acid sequence: CASSTHQGRATNEKLFF.

The chain is built from TRBV29-1 and TRBJ2-5, with 16 bases matching TRBD2. V lost 6 bases to trimming and J lost 5 bases; unmatched junction nucleotides: 9. This CDR3 has 16 amino acids. CDR1 SQVTM and CDR2 ANQGSEA come from the germline V gene. The CDR3 region is CSVAGTSGRARETQYF. DNA of the CDR3: TGCAGCGTAGCCGGGACTAGCGGGAGGGCCAGGGAGACCCAGTACTTC.

This clone was detected a few times. This chain joins TRBV7-9 and TRBJ1-1, with a tentative D call TRBD1 (6 bases). V lost 5 bases to trimming and J lost 7 bases, with 14 bases between them. The CDR3 covers 13 residues. Germline assignment: CDR1 SEHNR and CDR2 FQNEAQ (reference sequence). For the CDR3, the DNA is TGTGCCAGCAGCCCGCGGGACAAAGATGAAGCTTTCTTT. It specifies CASSPRDKDEAFF.

The CDR3 loop is CASSVSDSTDTQYF. For the CDR3, the DNA is TGTGCCAGCAGCGTATCCGACAGCACAGATACGCAGTATTTT. This chain connects TRBV9 to TRBJ2-3; no firm D call. The germline CDR1 and CDR2 sequences are SGDLS and YYNGEE. V was pared by 1 base and J by 0 bases, with 6 bases between. The CDR3 totals 14 residues. Full variable domain (missing parts from reference TRBV9 and TRBJ2-3): DSGVTQTPKHLITATGQRVTLRCSPRSGDLSVYWYQQSLDQGLQFLIQYYNGEERAKGNILERFSAQQFPDLHSELNLSSLELGDSALYFCASSVSDSTDTQYFGPGTRLTVL.

The V gene is TRBV5-1, the J gene TRBJ2-1; D is unresolved. Germline loops: CDR1 SGHRS, CDR2 YFSETQ. V was shortened by 0 bases and J by 0 bases, with 1 base between the two germline ends. The CDR3 length is 13 residues. The CDR3 protein is CASSLGSYNEQFF. The CDR3 region has the DNA TGCGCCAGCAGCTTGGGCTCCTACAATGAGCAGTTCTTC.

This clone is a singleton in its sample. This chain joins TRBV18 and TRBJ1-2; 11 bases are a match to TRBD1. Germline V gene lookup returns CDR1 KGHSH and CDR2 LQKENI. After removal of 2 bases from V and 2 bases from J, the junction contained 7 bases not matched to a gene. The CDR3 totals 17 residues. The CDR3 spells CASSPNRDRGSNYGYTF. CDR3 in DNA: TGTGCCAGCTCACCAAACCGGGACAGGGGGTCCAACTATGGCTACACCTTC.

The V gene is TRBV28, the J gene TRBJ2-7; D might be TRBD1 (5 bases). The germline CDR1 and CDR2 sequences are MDHEN and SYDVKM. The CDR3 loop spans 16 amino acids. Trimming pared 1 base from V and 3 bases from J, leaving 16 bases between. CDR3 sequence: CASSLSQTAKIYEQYF. Here the CDR3 DNA reads TGTGCCAGCAGTTTATCGCAGACAGCAAAGATCTACGAGCAGTACTTC.

The chain uses TRBV18 and TRBJ2-7; D uncertain. The CDR3 totals 12 residues. Germline CDR1 is KGHSH and CDR2 is LQKENI. With 3 bases removed from V and 6 bases from J, the gap between germline ends came to 9 bases. The CDR3 is CASSPFPSEQYF. Here the CDR3 DNA reads TGTGCCAGCTCACCGTTTCCTTCCGAGCAGTACTTC.

As regards this clone: At one boundary the junction diverges from the germline segment, which might be a read error. The chain is built from TRBV7-7 and TRBJ2-2, with D unresolved. The CDR3 loop spans 15 amino acids. The germline gives CDR1 SSHAT, CDR2 FNYEAQ (reference sequence). The CDR3 DNA follows: TGTGCTAGCAGCCCAGGAACAGCTAACACCGGGGAGCTGTTTTTT. This translates into CASSPGTANTGELFF.

The chain couples TRBV21-1 to TRBJ2-1; TRBD2 was called by the table and not checked on the DNA. TRBV21-1 constitutes a pseudogene. This CDR3 has 16 residues. The CDR3 region has the DNA TGTGCCAGCAGCGTAACTAGCGGGAGGGCCCTCAATGAGCAGTTCTTC. It codes for CASSVTSGRALNEQFF.

The chain couples TRBV7-8 to TRBJ1-5, with TRBD1 matching over 8 bases. V shed 3 bases and J 4 bases; nucleotides not matched to a gene: 5. Germline V gives CDR1 SGHVS, CDR2 FQNEAQ. This CDR3 is 15 amino acids long. CDR3 residues: CASSFRQGTNQPQHF. The CDR3 bases are TGTGCCAGCAGCTTTCGACAGGGGACGAATCAGCCCCAGCATTTT.

J is TRBJ2-2 and V is TRBV7-2; 12 nucleotides agree with TRBD2. CDR3 length: 16 residues. Trimming cost V 6 bases and J 4 bases; bases outside gene matches: 6. The V gene's germline CDR1 is SGHTA and CDR2 FQGNSA. This CDR3 reads CASSSGLAGPTGELFF. CDR3 coding DNA: TGTGCCAGCAGTTCTGGACTAGCGGGGCCCACCGGGGAGCTGTTTTTT. Full variable domain (rest looked up from reference TRBV7-2 and TRBJ2-2): GAGVSQSPSNKVTEKGKDVELRCDPISGHTALYWYRQSLGQGLEFLIYFQGNSAPDKSGLPSDRFSAERTGGSVSTLTIQRTQQEDSAVYLCASSSGLAGPTGELFFGEGSRLTVL.

The V and J genes are TRBV14 and TRBJ2-5, with 10 nucleotides matching TRBD1. CDR1 is SGHDN and CDR2 is FVKESK in the germline V gene. The V and J ends lost 4 bases and 4 bases, in that order; junction bases with no gene match: 18. This CDR3 spans 19 amino acids. CDR3 coding DNA: TGTGCCAGCAGCCCCCGATCCGGGACAGGGGCCCCGAGTCGAGAGACCCAGTACTTC. It is translated as CASSPRSGTGAPSRETQYF.

The chain carries TRBV11-3 and TRBJ1-1; D remains unclear. CDR1 and CDR2 (germline): SGHNT, YENEEA. This CDR3 spans 11 amino acids. Trimming took 4 bases from V and 11 from J, leaving 11 bases between them. The DNA for the CDR3 is TGTGCCAGCAGCTCGTCCGGGTATGCTTTCTTT. Residues: CASSSSGYAFF.